The 2 T cell receptor beta chains below were found in one sample sequenced in a study of shared T cell receptors in the human thymus. The method was immunoSEQ multiplex PCR; TCRdb's version includes in-frame clones alone and lacks a portion of them. The sample shows more than 550,000 clones, approximately 87% of them seen only once. The sample also formed part of further work on human thymus T cells.

Sequencing used thymocytes. The receptors come from a boy younger than two with a congenital heart defect.

This clone has only one observation. The gene calls are TRBV5-4 and TRBJ2-3; 7 bases match TRBD2. Per the germline V gene, CDR1 is SGHNT and CDR2 is YYREEE (reference sequence). The ends lost 3 bases at V and 7 bases at J; junction bases unmatched: 5. This CDR3 is 13 amino acids long. DNA of the CDR3: TGTGCCAGCAGCTCCCGACTAGCAAATACGCAGTATTTT. Amino acid sequence: CASSSRLANTQYF.

The V gene is TRBV4-1, the J gene TRBJ1-2; D gene unclear. The CDR3 has 16 amino acids. The V gene lost 0 bases and the J gene lost 1 base, with 12 bases spanning the gap. Germline V gene data show CDR1 as MGHRA and CDR2 as YSYEKL. The CDR3 DNA sequence: TGCGCCAGCAGCCAAGACCTCAGGCCGGTTAACTATGGCTACACCTTC. Its translation: CASSQDLRPVNYGYTF.